This T cell receptor (beta chain) was identified in a study of PD-1 blockade in classical Hodgkin lymphoma. The study's findings and limits: Nivolumab starters within 1 year of ASCT were excluded. Baseline diversity resembling that of newly diagnosed patients was seen in complete responders. Newly diagnosed patients were said to have less baseline TCR diversity than healthy donors did.

The CDR3 loop spans 15 amino acids. With 1 base removed from V and 2 bases from J, the gap between germline ends came to 11 bases. Germline CDR1 and CDR2: LNHDA and SQIVND (reference sequence). As to time point: cycle 4 day 1 (C4D1), after 6 weeks of nivolumab. There was relapse after autologous stem cell transplantation in every patient, and there was variation in brentuximab vedotin exposure. The data were produced by immunoSEQ multiplex PCR, yet TCRdb's version contains in-frame clones alone and is incomplete. There are some 50,000 clones in the sample; about three quarters occur only once, and approximately 12% lies in the top ten. Concerning this clone: Its specificity is not known.

The source is a human donor with classical Hodgkin lymphoma. The material was peripheral blood mononuclear cells (PBMCs), obtained before the fourth cycle of nivolumab. The chain combines TRBV19 with TRBJ1-1; D gene uncertain. The CDR3 protein is CASSIVGFVNTEAFF. In DNA form, the CDR3 reads TGTGCCAGTAGTATAGTGGGGTTCGTAAACACTGAAGCTTTCTTT.